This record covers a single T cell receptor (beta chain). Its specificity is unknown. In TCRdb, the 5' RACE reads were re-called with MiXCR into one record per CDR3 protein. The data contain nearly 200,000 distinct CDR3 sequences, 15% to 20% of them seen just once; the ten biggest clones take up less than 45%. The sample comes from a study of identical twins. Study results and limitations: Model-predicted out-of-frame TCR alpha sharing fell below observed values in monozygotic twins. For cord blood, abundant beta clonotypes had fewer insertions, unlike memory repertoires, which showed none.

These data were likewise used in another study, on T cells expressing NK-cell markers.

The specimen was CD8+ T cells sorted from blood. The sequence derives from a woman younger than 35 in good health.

The CDR3 nucleotides read TGTGCCAGCAGCCAACTAGCGGGAGTACCAGATACGCAGTATTTT. It translates to CASSQLAGVPDTQYF. The rearrangement joins TRBV6-1 to TRBJ2-3; 11 bases are shared with TRBD2. The CDR3 is made up of 15 amino acids. Germline V gene sequence: CDR1 MNHNS, CDR2 SASEGT. Trimming at V came to 6 bases and at J to 4 bases, leaving 6 bases not matched to a gene.